These 10 T cell receptor beta chains originate from one sample sequenced in a study of T-cell memory formation after mild COVID-19. Via MiXCR, TCRdb re-called the 5' RACE reads, giving one row per CDR3 protein. This table has some 300,000 distinct CDR3 sequences, 20% appearing once. The sample taken for sequencing was PBMCs or a T cell subset sorted from them (not recorded which). The receptors come from a man between 18 and 29 years old who had mild COVID-19 (a few samples of this study predate the infection). Cell type and time point are not known.

The V and J genes are TRBV7-6 and TRBJ1-4; D remains ambiguous. Germline lookup yields CDR1 SGHVS and CDR2 FNYEAQ. V lost 1 base to trimming and J lost 0 bases, with 12 bases between them. The CDR3 covers 17 residues. DNA of the CDR3: TGTGCCAGCAGCTTAGATCTCGCCGGGTCAACTAATGAAAAACTGTTTTTT. This codes for CASSLDLAGSTNEKLFF.

This clonotype was seen only a few times. The chain carries TRBV4-3 and TRBJ2-7, with 8 bases that match TRBD1. This CDR3 has 15 residues. Germline loops: CDR1 LGHNA, CDR2 YSLEER. Trimming removed 0 bases from V and 6 bases from J; junction bases left unmatched: 7. CDR3 in amino acids: CASSQDVETGAEQYF. The CDR3 bases are TGCGCCAGCAGCCAAGACGTGGAGACAGGGGCCGAGCAGTACTTC.

The table lists this clonotype with a few counts. The chain joins TRBV4-3 to TRBJ1-1; D unclear. Germline CDR1 LGHNA, CDR2 YSLEER. CDR3 length: 14 amino acids. The V and J ends lost 0 bases and 2 bases respectively, with 7 bases between them. CDR3 bases: TGCGCCAGCAGCCAAGACAGATACAACACTGAAGCTTTCTTT. Residues: CASSQDRYNTEAFF.

This clonotype was seen more than once but under ten times. The rearrangement joins TRBV12-3 or TRBV12-4 to TRBJ1-1; a weak D match, TRBD1 (6 bases). The CDR3 loop spans 13 amino acids. V gave up 5 bases and J gave up 5 bases, with 12 bases separating them. The CDR3 here is CASSLYGQTEAFF. The CDR3 bases are TGTGCCAGCAGTCTCTACGGACAGACTGAAGCTTTCTTT.

This clonotype was counted between two and nine times. CDR3 DNA: TGTGCCAGCAAAAGGCCCGCCGGGGAGCTGTTTTTT. This sequence encodes CASKRPAGELFF. V and J are TRBV3-1 and TRBJ2-2; no definite D call. This CDR3 comprises 12 residues. From germline, CDR1 is LGHDT and CDR2 YNNKEL (reference sequence). V lost 7 bases and J 6 bases, leaving 9 bases between the germline ends.

The DNA of the CDR3 is TGCGCCAGCAGCCAAGGTCCGGGGGCGCAGGAGCAGTACGTC. It codes for CASSQGPGAQEQYV. The V and J genes are TRBV4-1 and TRBJ2-7; TRBD1 or TRBD2 may be the D gene (6 bases each). Trimming left V 1 base short and J 7 bases short, with 14 bases between. Germline-derived CDR1 and CDR2 are MGHRA and YSYEKL. This CDR3 has 14 residues.

The J gene is TRBJ2-7, the V gene TRBV9, with unresolved D. The V gene's germline CDR1 is SGDLS and CDR2 YYNGEE. CDR3 size: 14 residues. The V and J ends lost 0 bases and 2 bases respectively, with 9 bases between them. DNA for the CDR3: TGTGCCAGCAGCGTAGAGGGATCTACCTACGAGCAGTACTTC. It encodes CASSVEGSTYEQYF.

The chain links TRBV6-5 to TRBJ2-3; D is ambiguous. There are 14 residues in the CDR3. Germline CDR1 and CDR2: MNHEY and SVGAGI. With 0 bases removed from V and 2 bases from J, the gap between germline ends came to 6 bases. The CDR3 sequence is CASSYSGSTDTQYF. The DNA of the CDR3 is TGTGCCAGCAGTTACTCGGGGTCCACAGATACGCAGTATTTT.

This clonotype was seen at least ten times. The rearrangement joins TRBV6-4 to TRBJ2-2; 7 bases map to TRBD1. Per the germline V gene, CDR1 is MRHNA and CDR2 is SNTAGT. This CDR3 is 13 amino acids long. Trimming at V came to 4 bases and at J to 4 bases, leaving 0 bases not matched to a gene. The CDR3 spells CASSGTGTGELFF. The DNA for the CDR3 is TGTGCCAGCAGTGGGACAGGCACCGGGGAGCTGTTTTTT.

This clonotype appeared once. The chain uses TRBV6-2 or TRBV6-3 and TRBJ1-6, with D hard to call. Germline CDR1 and CDR2: MNHEY and SVGEGT. The CDR3 loop spans 17 amino acids. The V gene lost 2 bases and the J gene lost 15 bases, with 26 bases spanning the gap. The CDR3 nucleotides are TGTGCCAGCAGTTACCAACCAGTCTGGGATAGAAGTCCACACCTCCACTTT. This sequence encodes CASSYQPVWDRSPHLHF.